The text below deals with one T cell receptor beta chain. What it binds is unknown. The data belong to a study of T cell responses to AZD1222 COVID-19 vaccine. General observations from the study: Most donors were white British and more were female, and clonal diversity was possibly underestimated. A reported finding is that nearly half of spike-specific TCRs target unmutated variant regions.

Assay used: immunoSEQ multiplex PCR; TCRdb lists only in-frame clones, some missing. Of more than 150,000 clones listed, 90% were seen once; the top ten hold around 5.8%. This CDR3 is built from 16 residues. Per germline, CDR1 SGHTA and CDR2 FQGNSA. Trimming pared 9 bases from V and 4 bases from J, leaving 25 bases between. This receptor was taken from an adult in good health. The specimen was peripheral blood, collected on day 0 of AZD1222 vaccination. The V call is TRBV7-2, the J call TRBJ2-7, with D perhaps assigned TRBD1 or TRBD2 (7 bases each). In DNA form, the CDR3 reads TGTGCCAGTTACGGAGGGGGCCGCGGGGGTTCTTACGAGCAGTACTTC. This gives the protein CASYGGGRGGSYEQYF.